This entry lists 3 T cell receptor beta chains sequenced from one sample in a study of beta chain features in type 1 diabetes. Reverse transcription of all isolated RNA meant that expressed TCRB transcripts were sequenced. The protocol was immunoSEQ multiplex PCR, while the TCRdb copy is restricted to in-frame clones and leaves out a portion. The sample lists around 310,000 clones; about 11% were seen once. Specimen: naive CD4+ T cells from blood. The receptors stem from a woman aged 30 to 39 in good health.

V usage is TRBV5-1 and J usage is TRBJ2-3, with 10 positions matching TRBD2. CDR1 is SGHRS, CDR2 YFSETQ, per germline. The CDR3 totals 15 residues. V gave up 8 bases and J gave up 5 bases; unmatched junction bases: 11. As DNA, the CDR3 is TGCGCCAGTGCCGGCACTAGCGGGATCAAAGATACGCAGTATTTT. Translating gives CASAGTSGIKDTQYF.

V and J are TRBV7-2 and TRBJ2-2; TRBD2 matches at 8 bases. The CDR3 sequence is 14 residues long. J lost 5 bases, V lost 6 bases, and 5 bases had no gene match. Germline CDR1 SGHTA, CDR2 FQGNSA. CDR3: CASSVTSETGELFF. CDR3 nucleotides: TGTGCCAGCAGTGTGACTAGCGAGACCGGGGAGCTGTTTTTT.

The chain combines TRBV25-1 with TRBJ2-2, with TRBD2 identical over 10 bases. The CDR3 is 15 amino acids. Germline V gives CDR1 MGHDK, CDR2 SYGVNS. Unmatched junction bases numbered 0, after V lost 5 bases and J lost 0 bases. CDR3 protein: CASSTSGTNTGELFF. In DNA, the CDR3 is TGTGCCAGCAGTACTAGCGGGACGAACACCGGGGAGCTGTTTTTT.